A selection of T cell receptor beta chains follows, all from one sample in a study of CD8+ T cells in alopecia areata. Clones were sequenced by immunoSEQ multiplex PCR, and TCRdb holds only the in-frame ones, with some missing. The table includes roughly 170,000 clones, about three fifths detected once. The starting material was CD8+ T cells sorted from blood, obtained at week 24, from a patient treated with tofacitinib. The receptor source for this set is a human donor with alopecia areata. The CDR3 runs from the conserved cysteine through the conserved F or W. D genes are given only for firm matches. A row's size may be missing; if present it is once, few, many or a size class.

14,TRBD2,-,TRBV2,TRBJ2-1,TGTGCCAGCAATTTCGGGGGGGCCATGGATGAGCAGTTCTTC,CASNFGGAMDEQFF
13,-,-,TRBV27,TRBJ2-3,TGTGCCAGCAGTCCCCAAGCTTCAGATACGCAGTATTTT,CASSPQASDTQYF
14,-,-,TRBV7-7,TRBJ2-3,TGTGCCAGCAGCTTGGCAGGGGTCACAGATACGCAGTATTTT,CASSLAGVTDTQYF
11,-,few,TRBV11-2,TRBJ1-6,TGTGCCAGCAGCTTTAACTCACCCCTCCACTTT,CASSFNSPLHF
15,-,few,TRBV12-5,TRBJ1-1,TGTGCTAGTGGTTTAGCAAGACCGATGAACACTGAAGCTTTCTTT,CASGLARPMNTEAFF
12,TRBD1,-,TRBV29-1,TRBJ2-7,TGCAGCGGACAGGGGGCCACCTACGAGCAGTACTTC,CSGQGATYEQYF
14,TRBD2,few,TRBV6-5,TRBJ2-3,TGTGCCAGCAGTTTCGGGGGGTACTTAGATACGCAGTATTTT,CASSFGGYLDTQYF
13,TRBD1,-,TRBV19,TRBJ1-1,TGTGCCAGCGTTGACAGGGGGCTTACTGAAGCTTTCTTT,CASVDRGLTEAFF
14,-,-,TRBV15,TRBJ1-5,TGTGCCACCAGCAGAGACAGGAGCAATCAGCCCCAGCATTTT,CATSRDRSNQPQHF
12,-,-,TRBV27,TRBJ2-1,TGTGCCACCTCTCCGGGTGGGTCTGAGCAGTTCTTC,CATSPGGSEQFF
15,-,-,TRBV21-1,TRBJ1-1,TGTGCCAGCAGCACCCGGGACCAACGAACGGTGGAAGCTTTCTTT,CASSTRDQRTVEAFF
16,-,-,TRBV10-3,TRBJ1-5,TGTGCCATCAGTGACGGGACGGCCTCCTCTGGGCAGCCCCAGCATTTT,CAISDGTASSGQPQHF
11,-,once,TRBV4-1,TRBJ2-1,TGCGCCAGCAGCCACCGAAATGAGCAGTTCTTC,CASSHRNEQFF
10,-,once,TRBV30,TRBJ2-1,TGTGCCTGGAGTGTTGGTGAGCAGTTCTTC,CAWSVGEQFF
13,TRBD1,-,TRBV9,TRBJ1-1,TGTGCCAGCAGCGCGCGGACAGGGTCTGAAGCTTTCTTT,CASSARTGSEAFF
15,TRBD1,-,TRBV4-2,TRBJ1-1,TGTGCCAGCAGCCAATTGACAGGGAATGAGCAAGAAGCTTTCTTT,CASSQLTGNEQEAFF
15,TRBD1,-,TRBV4-1,TRBJ1-2,TGCGCCAGCAGCCAAGGACAGGGGGCGAGCTATGGCTACACCTTC,CASSQGQGASYGYTF
12,-,-,TRBV30,TRBJ2-1,TGTGCCTGGAGTGTACGGGACAATGAGCAGTTCTTC,CAWSVRDNEQFF
13,-,few,TRBV11-2,TRBJ2-3,TGTGCCAGCAGCCCCGAGGCCACAGATACGCAGTATTTT,CASSPEATDTQYF
12,-,few,TRBV10-3,TRBJ2-2,TGTGCCATCCGAGTAAACACCGGGGAGCTGTTTTTT,CAIRVNTGELFF
15,TRBD1,-,TRBV6-5,TRBJ2-2,TGTGCCAGCAGGACAGGGGATTCGAACACCGGGGAGCTGTTTTTT,CASRTGDSNTGELFF
16,-,-,TRBV5-1,TRBJ2-2,TGCGCCAGCAGCTTGTGGCGTTCAGGAGACACCGGGGAGCTGTTTTTT,CASSLWRSGDTGELFF
12,-,few,TRBV5-5,TRBJ2-7,TGTGCCAGCAGCCAAAGTACGGGCGAGCAGTACTTC,CASSQSTGEQYF
14,TRBD1,-,TRBV10-3,TRBJ1-2,TGTGCCATCAGTGCCGGGGACAGCGACTATGGCTACACCTTC,CAISAGDSDYGYTF
13,-,few,TRBV29-1,TRBJ2-5,TGCAGCGCGCCCCGCGGGGGCGACGAGACCCAGTACTTC,CSAPRGGDETQYF
16,-,-,TRBV7-9,TRBJ2-1,TGTGCCAGCGTAATAGGAAGAGGGGGGCGCCTTGATGAGCAGTTCTTC,CASVIGRGGRLDEQFF
14,-,-,TRBV7-9,TRBJ1-4,TGTGCCAGCAGCGCCGATAACGGAAATGAAAAACTGTTTTTT,CASSADNGNEKLFF
15,-,-,TRBV2,TRBJ2-7,TGTGCCAGCAGTGAAGGGGGTTACCTTTCCTACGAGCAGTACTTC,CASSEGGYLSYEQYF
15,TRBD1,-,TRBV2,TRBJ1-3,TGTGCCAGCAGGGTGGATGGGACAGACCGAAACACCATATATTTT,CASRVDGTDRNTIYF
15,TRBD1,-,TRBV4-1,TRBJ1-2,TGCGCCAGCAGCCCCCGGTGGGGACAGTTCTATGGCTACACCTTC,CASSPRWGQFYGYTF
10,-,-,TRBV7-9,TRBJ2-3,TGTGCCAGCAGGGACGATACGCAGTATTTT,CASRDDTQYF
16,-,-,TRBV5-1,TRBJ2-7,TGCGCCAGCAGTTCAAACAGGTTCCCAGATCCCTACGAGCAGTACTTC,CASSSNRFPDPYEQYF
17,TRBD2,-,TRBV10-3,TRBJ2-3,TGTGCCATCAGTGCAGCGGGACTAGCGGGGGCTGGAGATACGCAGTATTTT,CAISAAGLAGAGDTQYF
14,-,-,TRBV2,TRBJ2-1,TGTGCCAGCGCGACCATAATTCCTAGGGATGAGCAGTTCTTC,CASATIIPRDEQFF
14,-,once,TRBV4-1,TRBJ2-1,TGCGCCAGCAGCCAGGCCCGACTAGTCGATGAGCAGTTCTTC,CASSQARLVDEQFF
12,-,-,TRBV5-4,TRBJ2-4,TGTGCCAGCAGCTTGGGGGACAACATTCAGTACTTC,CASSLGDNIQYF
14,-,-,TRBV30,TRBJ1-2,TGTGCCTGGACCCTAGGGCGCTTGAACTATGGCTACACCTTC,CAWTLGRLNYGYTF
13,-,-,TRBV6-1,TRBJ1-1,TGTGCCAGCTTTTACCGGGGTGGGACTGAAGCTTTCTTT,CASFYRGGTEAFF
13,-,once,TRBV7-9,TRBJ1-2,TGTGCCAGCAGCCAAGGTGGGGTTGATGGCTACACCTTC,CASSQGGVDGYTF
13,TRBD1,few,TRBV27,TRBJ1-6,TGTGCCAGCCAGGGACAGGGATTATCACCCCTCCACTTT,CASQGQGLSPLHF
14,TRBD1,once,TRBV19,TRBJ2-7,TGTGCCAGTAGTATCACAGGGGGAGAATACGAGCAGTACTTC,CASSITGGEYEQYF
15,TRBD1,once,TRBV25-1,TRBJ2-5,TGTGCCAGCAGTACCCAGGACAGGGGAAAAGAGACCCAGTACTTC,CASSTQDRGKETQYF
13,-,-,TRBV18,TRBJ2-1,TGTGCCAGCTCAAGGGGACCGTCCAATGAGCAGTTCTTC,CASSRGPSNEQFF
11,-,-,TRBV2,TRBJ1-4,TGTGCCACCCAACGTCGGGAAAAACTGTTTTTT,CATQRREKLFF
15,-,-,TRBV4-1,TRBJ2-1,TGCGCCAGCAGCCAACCTTGGACGGAGGGCAATGAGCAGTTCTTC,CASSQPWTEGNEQFF
13,-,few,TRBV10-3,TRBJ2-5,TGTGCCTCCTCAGTGACGGCAAAAGAGACCCAGTACTTC,CASSVTAKETQYF
14,TRBD2,-,TRBV6-5,TRBJ2-7,TGTGCCAGCAGTTACGGCAACGGGGGGTACGAGCAGTACTTC,CASSYGNGGYEQYF
15,TRBD1,-,TRBV18,TRBJ1-2,TGTGCCAGCTCACCTTCCGGGACAGGCGCACCGGGCTACACCTTC,CASSPSGTGAPGYTF
13,-,few,TRBV29-1,TRBJ1-1,TGCAGCGTTGCCAACTGGGGGGGTACTGAAGCTTTCTTT,CSVANWGGTEAFF
12,-,-,TRBV7-9,TRBJ2-5,TGTGCCAGCAGCTTAGGTGTAGAGACCCAGTACTTC,CASSLGVETQYF
15,-,-,TRBV12-5,TRBJ2-5,TGTGCTAGTGGTTTGGGGGACAAAGCACAAGAGACCCAGTACTTC,CASGLGDKAQETQYF
15,TRBD2,-,TRBV5-1,TRBJ2-5,TGCGCCAGCAGCTTCAGCGGGGGGGCCTTTGAGACCCAGTACTTC,CASSFSGGAFETQYF
14,TRBD1,-,TRBV4-2,TRBJ1-1,TGTGCCAGCAGCCAGGACAGGGACTACACTGAAGCTTTCTTT,CASSQDRDYTEAFF
16,-,-,TRBV7-6,TRBJ2-1,TGTGCCAGCAGCTTTGGCGGGGAAGCTTCCTACAATGAGCAGTTCTTC,CASSFGGEASYNEQFF